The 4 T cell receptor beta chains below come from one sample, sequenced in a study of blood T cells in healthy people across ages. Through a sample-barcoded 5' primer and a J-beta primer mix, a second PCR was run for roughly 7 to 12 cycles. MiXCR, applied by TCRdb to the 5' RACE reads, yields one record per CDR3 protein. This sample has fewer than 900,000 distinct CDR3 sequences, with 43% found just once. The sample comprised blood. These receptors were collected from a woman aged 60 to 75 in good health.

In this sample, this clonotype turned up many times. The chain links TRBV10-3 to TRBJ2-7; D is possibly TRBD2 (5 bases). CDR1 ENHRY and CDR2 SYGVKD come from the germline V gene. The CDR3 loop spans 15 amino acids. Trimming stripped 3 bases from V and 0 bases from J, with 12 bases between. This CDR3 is CAISDRGSGSYEQYF. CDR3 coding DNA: TGTGCCATCAGTGATCGGGGATCAGGCTCCTACGAGCAGTACTTC.

The CDR3 is CASSLEGQGPQHF. In nucleotides, the CDR3 is TGTGCCAGCAGCTTAGAAGGGCAGGGCCCCCAGCATTTT. This chain joins TRBV11-2 and TRBJ1-5, with D perhaps matching TRBD1 (5 bases). This CDR3 region has 13 residues. Germline CDR1 and CDR2: SGHAT and FQNNGV. Trimming took off 0 bases at V and 10 bases at J, with 10 bases between the two ends. The full variable domain, its missing parts supplied by reference TRBV11-2 and TRBJ1-5, is EAGVAQSPRYKIIEKRQSVAFWCNPISGHATLYWYQQILGQGPKLLIQFQNNGVVDDSQLPKDRFSAERLKGVDSTLKIQPAKLEDSAVYLCASSLEGQGPQHFGDGTRLSIL.

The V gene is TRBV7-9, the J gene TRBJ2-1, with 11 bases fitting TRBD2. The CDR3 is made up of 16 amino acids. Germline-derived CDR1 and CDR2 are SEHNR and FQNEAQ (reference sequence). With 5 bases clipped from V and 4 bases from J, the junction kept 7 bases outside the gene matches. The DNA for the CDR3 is TGTGCCAGCAGCCCGGGACTAGCGGAACCATACAATGAGCAGTTCTTC. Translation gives CASSPGLAEPYNEQFF. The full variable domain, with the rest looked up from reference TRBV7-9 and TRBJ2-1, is DTGVSQNPRHKITKRGQNVTFRCDPISEHNRLYWYRQTLGQGPEFLTYFQNEAQLEKSRLLSDRFSAERPKGSFSTLEIQRTEQGDSAMYLCASSPGLAEPYNEQFFGPGTRLTVL.

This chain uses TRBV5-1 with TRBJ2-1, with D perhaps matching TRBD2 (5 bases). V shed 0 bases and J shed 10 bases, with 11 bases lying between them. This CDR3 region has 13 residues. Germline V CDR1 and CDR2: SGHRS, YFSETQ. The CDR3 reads CASSLVVSGEQFF. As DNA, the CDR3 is TGCGCCAGCAGCTTGGTTGTGTCGGGGGAGCAGTTCTTC.